This TCR beta chain was profiled in a study of T cells after yellow fever vaccination. This CDR3 has 13 amino acids. After removal of 6 bases from V and 5 bases from J, the junction contained 4 bases not matched to a gene. Germline CDR1 reads MNHEY; CDR2 reads SVGAGI. This clonotype occurred many times. Its antigen is undetermined. Study outcomes and limitations: The CD4 and CD8 compartments had a small share of their clonotypes in common. Primary-vaccination clones mostly resurfaced post-booster (under 98% CD4, more than 80% CD8).

The 5'RACE template-switching step produced TCR cDNA and added a universal primer site and UMIs. From the 5' RACE reads, TCRdb called clonotypes with MiXCR, one entry per CDR3 protein. Here the sample spans over 130,000 distinct CDR3 sequences, around 7.7% being singletons. The sequence derives from a man aged 25 to 40 who received the YFV17D yellow fever vaccine. The sequencing here drew on CD4+ T cells sorted from PBMCs, taken 5 days after the yellow fever booster vaccination. V usage is TRBV6-5 and J usage is TRBJ2-5, with 9 bases fitting TRBD2. For the CDR3, the DNA is TGTGCCAGCAGGAGTAGCGGGAGTGAGACCCAGTACTTC. This translates into CASRSSGSETQYF.